A single sample is the source of the 22 T cell receptor beta chains below, sequenced in a study of CD8+CD57+ T cells in acquired aplastic anemia. Template material for TCR beta VDJ and CDR3 profiling consisted of genomic DNA. TCRdb recomputed calls from the reads with MiXCR, one row per CDR3 protein. The data show 98,000 or so distinct CDR3 sequences, around 53% seen once. Sequencing was done on a sample of sorted CD4+, CD8+, or CD8+CD57+ T cells (not recorded which) from PBMCs. These receptors all come from a human donor in good health, serving as a control.

V usage is TRBV10-1 and J usage is TRBJ2-2, with D unresolved. Germline assignment: CDR1 WNHNN and CDR2 SYGVQD (reference sequence). The CDR3 has 13 amino acids. Trimming cost V 6 bases and J 4 bases, with 9 bases left between them. CDR3 sequence reads: CASSPNPTGELFF. The CDR3 DNA sequence: TGCGCCAGCAGCCCGAATCCCACCGGGGAGCTGTTTTTT.

This clonotype was observed at least ten times. The V gene is TRBV6-6, the J gene TRBJ2-5; D might be TRBD1 (7 bases). The CDR3 sequence is 12 residues long. CDR1 is MNHNY and CDR2 is SVGAGI in the germline V gene (reference sequence). The germline V and J ends were trimmed by 8 bases and 4 bases, with 11 bases remaining between them. DNA of the CDR3: TGTGCCAGCTCCCAGGGGGGAGAGACCCAGTACTTC. It translates to CASSQGGETQYF.

V and J are TRBV29-1 and TRBJ1-2; D is possibly TRBD1 (6 bases). Germline loops: CDR1 SQVTM, CDR2 ANQGSEA. The CDR3 covers 12 residues. Trimming removed 6 bases from V and 4 bases from J, with 12 bases in between. CDR3: CSVFGGAYGYTF. The CDR3 bases are TGCAGCGTGTTCGGGGGGGCCTATGGCTACACCTTC.

The chain uses TRBV25-1 and TRBJ1-2, with a weak D call TRBD1 (6 bases). The V end was cut by 4 bases, the J end by 7 bases, with 10 bases between. The germline CDR1 and CDR2 sequences are MGHDK and SYGVNS. The CDR3 has 12 amino acids. CDR3 amino acids: CASSGGGSGYTF. CDR3 bases: TGTGCCAGCAGTGGGGGGGGCAGTGGCTACACCTTC.

A note on this clonotype: Without the conserved terminal phenylalanine or tryptophan, this CDR3 likely stems from a read error. J is TRBJ1-2 and V is TRBV24-1; D might be TRBD1 (6 bases). The CDR3 contains 14 residues. CDR1 KGHDR and CDR2 SFDVKD come from the germline V gene. V was clipped by 4 bases and J by 0 bases, with 8 bases between them. The CDR3: CATSEDRTNYGYTS. The DNA for the CDR3 is TGTGCCACCAGTGAGGACAGAACTAACTATGGCTACACCTCC.

This chain links TRBV29-1 with TRBJ2-3; 10 nucleotides align to TRBD2. The CDR3 has 14 residues. V was clipped by 3 bases and J by 11 bases; unmatched bases: 11. Germline V gene data show CDR1 as SQVTM and CDR2 as ANQGSEA. CDR3 amino acids: CSVDPRLAGLGQYF. The DNA of the CDR3 is TGCAGCGTTGACCCTCGACTAGCGGGCCTAGGGCAGTATTTT.

This clonotype has at least ten counts. The J gene is TRBJ2-1, the V gene TRBV11-2; the match to TRBD1 covers 7 bases. The V and J ends lost 7 bases and 3 bases, in that order; junction bases with no gene match: 9. CDR1 and CDR2 from the germline V gene are SGHAT and FQNNGV. The CDR3 extends over 15 amino acids. The CDR3 bases are TGTGCCAGCACGACTTTCCAGGGGGTCTACAATGAGCAGTTCTTC. Translated: CASTTFQGVYNEQFF.

This clonotype was seen at least ten times. This sequence joins TRBV30 and TRBJ2-2; D gene unclear. Trimming left V 0 bases short and J 7 bases short, with 6 bases between. Germline V CDR1 and CDR2: GTSNPN, SVGIG (reference sequence). The CDR3 has 12 amino acids. CDR3 amino acids: CAWSVHGGELFF. Written as DNA, the CDR3 is TGTGCCTGGAGTGTACATGGCGGGGAGCTGTTTTTT.

The V call is TRBV10-3, the J call TRBJ1-5; 7 nucleotides match TRBD1. The CDR3 is 13 residues long. The junction had 18 bases not matched to a gene; V was cut back by 11 bases and J by 14 bases. Germline loops: CDR1 ENHRY, CDR2 SYGVKD. The CDR3 region is CAAATGTVGYEHF. The CDR3 coding sequence is TGTGCCGCCGCTACCGGGACAGTCGGATACGAGCATTTT.

This clonotype was counted many times. V gene TRBV7-3 combines with J gene TRBJ2-5; D is perhaps TRBD2 (7 bases). The CDR3 runs 16 residues. Trimming removed 5 bases from V and 1 base from J, with 17 bases in between. CDR1 is SGHTA and CDR2 is FQGTGA in the germline V gene. The chain's CDR3 is CASSQGRGLFQETQYF. Here the CDR3 DNA reads TGTGCCAGCAGCCAGGGGAGGGGTCTCTTCCAAGAGACCCAGTACTTC.

V usage is TRBV9 and J usage is TRBJ2-1, with 10 bases matching TRBD2. In germline, CDR1 is SGDLS, CDR2 YYNGEE. V lost 3 bases to trimming and J lost 3 bases; unmatched junction nucleotides: 9. This CDR3 is 17 amino acids long. This CDR3 reads CASSAAVLAGIYNEQFF. The CDR3 bases are TGTGCCAGCAGCGCCGCAGTACTAGCGGGGATCTACAATGAGCAGTTCTTC.

This rearrangement joins TRBV15 to TRBJ1-6; 8 bases map to TRBD1. This CDR3 contains 14 residues. V trimming: 10 bases; J trimming: 10 bases; junction bases outside the gene matches: 12. Germline V gene lookup returns CDR1 LNHNV and CDR2 YYDKDF (reference sequence). The CDR3 loop reads CASSPTGGGSPLHF. CDR3 bases: TGTGCCAGCAGTCCAACAGGGGGAGGATCACCCCTCCACTTT. Based on the CDR3 plus reference TRBV15 and TRBJ1-6, the full variable domain is DAMVIQNPRYQVTQFGKPVTLSCSQTLNHNVMYWYQQKSSQAPKLLFHYYDKDFNNEADTPDNFQSRRPNTSFCFLDIRSPGLGDTAMYLCASSPTGGGSPLHFGNGTRLTVT.

This clonotype was recorded at least ten times. The rearrangement uses TRBV12-3 or TRBV12-4 and TRBJ2-7; no reliable D call. Trimming left V 5 bases short and J 2 bases short, with 19 bases between. CDR3 length: 16 amino acids. CDR3 sequence reads: CASSPIPDGETYEQYF. The DNA of the CDR3 is TGTGCCAGCAGTCCAATACCGGACGGTGAAACCTACGAGCAGTACTTC.

This clonotype was counted at least ten times. The V gene is TRBV7-2, the J gene TRBJ1-2; D not resolved. Germline CDR1 SGHTA, CDR2 FQGNSA. This CDR3 region has 13 residues. Deletions cut 2 bases from V and 2 bases from J, with 6 bases between. The CDR3 protein is CASSLTSNYGYTF. For the CDR3, the DNA is TGTGCCAGCAGCTTAACGTCCAACTATGGCTACACCTTC.

This clonotype has a count of ten or more. The chain recombines TRBV29-1 with TRBJ2-7; a weak D match, TRBD1 (7 bases). This CDR3 comprises 14 residues. Germline CDR1 reads SQVTM; CDR2 reads ANQGSEA. Deletions cut 4 bases from V and 4 bases from J, with 17 bases between. The CDR3 sequence: CSVGARDRRYEQYF. CDR3 DNA sequence: TGCAGCGTTGGAGCGCGGGACAGAAGGTACGAGCAGTACTTC.

The chain carries TRBV10-3 and TRBJ1-1; D might be TRBD1 (5 bases). The CDR3 is 13 amino acids. Trimming left V 5 bases short and J 4 bases short, with 11 bases between. CDR1 is ENHRY, CDR2 SYGVKD, per germline. CDR3 nucleotides: TGTGCCATCAGTCTGGCGGGGGGCACTGAAGCTTTCTTT. It codes for CAISLAGGTEAFF.

The chain has TRBV19 and TRBJ2-3, with TRBD1 matching 9 bases. This CDR3 has 14 residues. The germline CDR1 and CDR2 sequences are LNHDA and SQIVND (reference sequence). V lost 2 bases to trimming and J lost 6 bases; unmatched junction nucleotides: 3. CDR3 nucleotide sequence: TGTGCCAGTAGTATAAGGACAGGGGTCGATACGCAGTATTTT. Its protein product is CASSIRTGVDTQYF.

The chain is built from TRBV2 and TRBJ2-7; 7 bases match TRBD2. Losses at the gene ends were 7 bases for V and 0 bases for J; bases not matched to a gene: 9. This CDR3 is built from 15 residues. Looked up from germline, CDR1 is SNHLY and CDR2 is FYNNEI. The CDR3 reads CASTQAAGSSYEQYF. The CDR3 DNA sequence: TGTGCCAGCACTCAGGCAGCGGGGAGCTCCTACGAGCAGTACTTC. Variable domain in full (rest from reference TRBV2 and TRBJ2-7): EPEVTQTPSHQVTQMGQEVILRCVPISNHLYFYWYRQILGQKVEFLVSFYNNEISEKSEIFDDQFSVERPDGSNFTLKIRSTKLEDSAMYFCASTQAAGSSYEQYFGPGTRLTVT.

CDR3 bases: TGCAGTGCCTGGAGTGCCGGGACTGGTACAAATGAGCAGTTCTTC. The encoded protein is CSAWSAGTGTNEQFF. The gene calls are TRBV20-1 and TRBJ2-1; perhaps TRBD2 as D (6 bases). V was pared by 6 bases and J by 7 bases, with 22 bases between. The CDR3 is 15 residues long. Germline V gene sequence: CDR1 DFQATT, CDR2 SNEGSKA (reference sequence).

V is TRBV15 and J is TRBJ2-1, with 10 bases that match TRBD1. Germline CDR1 reads LNHNV; CDR2 reads YYDKDF (reference sequence). V lost 4 bases and J lost 7; bases outside the gene matches: 7. The CDR3 runs 15 residues. This chain's CDR3 is CATSIDGTGDNEQFF. In nucleotides, the CDR3 is TGTGCCACCAGCATCGACGGGACAGGGGATAATGAGCAGTTCTTC.

This clonotype appeared many times. The gene calls are TRBV15 and TRBJ2-7, with D possibly TRBD1 on 5 matching bases. V was shortened by 3 bases and J by 1 base, with 10 bases between the two germline ends. The CDR3 runs 14 residues. The germline V gene has CDR1 LNHNV and CDR2 YYDKDF (reference sequence). As DNA, the CDR3 is TGTGCCACCAGCAGTGAAGGGGAATCCTACGAGCAGTACTTC. It codes for CATSSEGESYEQYF.

This chain uses TRBV7-2 with TRBJ1-6; D is undetermined. From germline, CDR1 is SGHTA and CDR2 FQGNSA. The CDR3 has 13 residues. The V and J ends lost 1 base and 7 bases respectively, with 5 bases between them. For the CDR3, the DNA is TGTGCCAGCAGCTTAGATCTCAATTCACCCCTCCACTTT. Protein product: CASSLDLNSPLHF.